The sequence of this T cell receptor (beta chain) was determined in a study of T cell changes during pregnancy in multiple sclerosis. V lost 4 bases and J lost 4, with 15 bases in between. The CDR3 spans 15 residues. Per germline, CDR1 SGHRS and CDR2 YFSETQ. Sequencing used immunoSEQ multiplex PCR; TCRdb keeps in-frame clones, though not all of them. The top ten clones hold over 1% of a sample with around 35,000 clones, roughly 92% of them seen once. V is TRBV5-1 and J is TRBJ1-5; possible D gene TRBD1, 5 bases. This receptor was identified in a female donor with multiple sclerosis, enrolled in a pregnancy study. The sequenced sample was PBMCs (not recorded whether the cells were cultured). For the CDR3, the DNA is TGCGCCAGCAGCCTACTGGGGGAGGCTAATCAGCCCCAGCATTTT. As protein: CASSLLGEANQPQHF.